These 27 T cell receptor beta chains came from one sample sequenced in a study of preoperative IRX-2 immunotherapy in early breast cancer. Data came from immunoSEQ multiplex PCR; TCRdb stores just in-frame clones and leaves some out. Of tens of thousands of clones detected, around 96% appear once; the ten largest clones hold about 16%. Treatment specified: preoperative locoregional IRX-2 cytokine immunotherapy. The sequencing used tumor tissue, collected after IRX-2 immunotherapy. The receptors originated from a human donor with breast cancer.

The chain links TRBV7-3 to TRBJ2-5, with unresolved D. Germline CDR1 is SGHTA and CDR2 is FQGTGA. Trimming took off 2 bases at V and 0 bases at J, with 7 bases between the two ends. This CDR3 comprises 14 residues. CDR3 bases: TGTGCCAGCAGCTTAGGGGTCTACCAAGAGACCCAGTACTTC. Protein sequence: CASSLGVYQETQYF.

J is TRBJ1-2 and V is TRBV4-2; TRBD1 agrees at 11 bases. The germline V gene encodes CDR1 LGHNA and CDR2 YNFKEQ. This CDR3 comprises 16 residues. The trim removed 2 bases at V and 1 base at J, leaving 3 bases unmatched. Written as DNA, the CDR3 is TGTGCCAGCAGCCAATTAGGGACAGGGGGTAACTATGGCTACACCTTC. Encoded protein: CASSQLGTGGNYGYTF.

There are a few counts of this clone. V usage is TRBV7-8 and J usage is TRBJ1-5; D call uncertain. CDR1 and CDR2 from the germline V gene are SGHVS and FQNEAQ. Trimming took off 5 bases at V and 7 bases at J, with 12 bases between the two ends. The CDR3 sequence is 13 residues long. The CDR3, as DNA: TGTGCCAGCAGCGGACGAGGACTCCAGCCCCAGCATTTT. Its protein product is CASSGRGLQPQHF.

The chain combines TRBV6-6 with TRBJ2-1; 8 positions match TRBD2. The CDR3 runs 15 residues. The V gene end was trimmed by 2 bases and the J gene end by 4 bases; junction bases not matched to a gene: 4. Germline V gene lookup returns CDR1 MNHNY and CDR2 SVGAGI (reference sequence). CDR3 nucleotides: TGTGCCAGCAGTTACGTAGCGGGACTGTACAATGAGCAGTTCTTC. Encoded protein: CASSYVAGLYNEQFF.

The CDR3 region has the DNA TGTGCCAGCAAACCATCCCTCCCCGGGGGCTCAGCCAAAAACATTCAGTACTTC. This encodes CASKPSLPGGSAKNIQYF. V is TRBV27 and J is TRBJ2-4; D possibly uses TRBD1 or TRBD2 (6 bases each). The length of the CDR3 is 18 residues. V was trimmed by 7 bases and J by 0 bases, leaving 22 bases between them. Per the germline V gene, CDR1 is MNHEY and CDR2 is SMNVEV (reference sequence).

The chain uses TRBV21-1 and TRBJ2-7; the DNA was not compared with TRBD1, the D call given in the table. TRBV21-1 is designated a pseudogene. The CDR3 loop spans 14 amino acids. Here the CDR3 reads CASSKGQGTYEQYF. The CDR3 DNA is TGTGCCAGCAGCAAAGGACAGGGGACCTACGAGCAGTACTTC.

The V gene is TRBV7-8, the J gene TRBJ2-1; TRBD1 might be the D (5 bases). V dropped 1 base and J dropped 4 bases, with 8 bases sitting between them. Germline-derived CDR1 and CDR2 are SGHVS and FQNEAQ. The CDR3 consists of 14 residues. The CDR3 DNA sequence: TGTGCCAGCAGCTTAGTAGGGGTATACAATGAGCAGTTCTTC. As protein: CASSLVGVYNEQFF.

This clone is a singleton in its sample. CDR3 region: CASSLSGGSYGYTF. For the CDR3, the DNA is TGTGCCAGCAGCTTATCGGGGGGGTCCTATGGCTACACCTTC. The V call is TRBV7-2, the J call TRBJ1-2; the D gene is possibly TRBD1 (5 bases). The germline V gene encodes CDR1 SGHTA and CDR2 FQGNSA. This CDR3 region has 14 residues. V was shortened by 2 bases and J by 4 bases, with 11 bases between the two germline ends.

This sequence joins TRBV6-5 and TRBJ2-5; D assignment may be TRBD1 or TRBD2 (7 bases each). The CDR3 runs 13 residues. V lost 6 bases and J 5 bases, leaving 13 bases between the germline ends. Germline V gene data show CDR1 as MNHEY and CDR2 as SVGAGI. In nucleotides, the CDR3 is TGTGCCAGCAGGCGCGGGGGACAGGAGACCCAGTACTTC. This translates into CASRRGGQETQYF.

The chain joins TRBV7-2 to TRBJ1-3; maybe TRBD1 (6 bases). The CDR3 has 16 residues. The ends were cut back, 1 base at V and 1 base at J, with 11 bases in the middle. The germline V gene has CDR1 SGHTA and CDR2 FQGNSA. Here the CDR3 reads CASSLGRRGSGNTIYF. In nucleotides, the CDR3 is TGTGCCAGCAGCTTAGGGCGCAGGGGATCTGGAAACACCATATATTTT.

The chain uses TRBV7-9 and TRBJ1-5, with D unresolved. The CDR3 consists of 16 residues. CDR1 and CDR2 from the germline V gene are SEHNR and FQNEAQ (reference sequence). Trimming took off 5 bases at V and 6 bases at J, with 20 bases between the two ends. The CDR3 region has the DNA TGTGCCAGCAGCGATGTTCGTACAGCGCAAGGTCAGCCCCAGCATTTT. It encodes CASSDVRTAQGQPQHF.

This chain uses TRBV6-5 with TRBJ2-7; TRBD1 aligns across 12 bases. With V trimmed by 8 bases and J by 7 bases, 12 bases remained unmatched. The germline gives CDR1 MNHEY, CDR2 SVGAGI. The CDR3 sequence is 15 residues long. The CDR3 DNA reads as TGTGCCAGCCGGGACCGGGACAGGGGGCTGAGGGAGCAGTACTTC. It is translated as CASRDRDRGLREQYF.

CDR3 sequence: CASRTGGTEAFF. CDR3 bases: TGCGCCAGCAGAACAGGGGGCACTGAAGCTTTCTTT. This rearrangement joins TRBV5-1 to TRBJ1-1, with 8 positions matching TRBD1. Germline CDR1 reads SGHRS; CDR2 reads YFSETQ. The CDR3 covers 12 residues. J lost 4 bases, V lost 5 bases, and 1 base had no gene match.

This sequence joins TRBV7-9 and TRBJ2-5; D unresolved. Trimming stripped 0 bases from V and 5 bases from J, with 4 bases between. Per germline, CDR1 SEHNR and CDR2 FQNEAQ (reference sequence). The CDR3 covers 12 residues. The DNA of the CDR3 is TGTGCCAGCAGCTTAGCGCGGGAGACCCAGTACTTC. This codes for CASSLARETQYF.

This sequence joins TRBV9 and TRBJ2-1; a weak D match, TRBD2 (7 bases). V was pared by 0 bases and J by 2 bases, with 15 bases between. This CDR3 region has 17 residues. Germline CDR1 reads SGDLS; CDR2 reads YYNGEE. The CDR3 region has the DNA TGTGCCAGCAGCGTAGAGGGGGGGCGCATTACCTACAATGAGCAGTTCTTC. Translating it yields CASSVEGGRITYNEQFF.

This rearrangement joins TRBV11-2 to TRBJ2-6; TRBD2 is a possible D gene (7 bases). Germline V gene sequence: CDR1 SGHAT, CDR2 FQNNGV. The V end was cut by 4 bases, the J end by 4 bases, with 17 bases between. The CDR3 has 17 residues. This CDR3 reads CASSSAFGGPGANVLTF. The CDR3 DNA follows: TGTGCCAGCAGCTCCGCCTTCGGGGGGCCAGGGGCCAACGTCCTGACTTTC.

This chain links TRBV5-4 with TRBJ2-7; 8 nucleotides line up with TRBD2. The J segment lost 6 bases and the V segment lost 3 bases, leaving 8 bases of the junction unmatched. Germline V gene lookup returns CDR1 SGHNT and CDR2 YYREEE (reference sequence). This CDR3 has 14 amino acids. CDR3 residues: CASSWSGSQGEQYF. CDR3 DNA sequence: TGTGCCAGCAGCTGGAGCGGGAGCCAAGGCGAGCAGTACTTC.

The genes are TRBV7-9 and TRBJ1-2, with D maybe TRBD1 (5 bases). V lost 2 bases and J 1 base, leaving 8 bases between the germline ends. The germline CDR1 and CDR2 sequences are SEHNR and FQNEAQ (reference sequence). This CDR3 has 14 residues. The CDR3 DNA is TGTGCCAGCAGCTTACCAGGGATTAACTATGGCTACACCTTC. Translated, it gives CASSLPGINYGYTF.

The rearrangement joins TRBV10-3 to TRBJ2-3; 7 positions match TRBD2. Per the germline V gene, CDR1 is ENHRY and CDR2 is SYGVKD. V was clipped by 3 bases and J by 5 bases; unmatched bases: 8. The CDR3 extends over 15 amino acids. CDR3 in amino acids: CAISDRTGGKDTQYF. The CDR3, as DNA: TGTGCCATCAGTGACCGAACGGGGGGTAAAGATACGCAGTATTTT.

V usage is TRBV28 and J usage is TRBJ1-5, with D unclear. Trimming stripped 6 bases from V and 3 bases from J, with 15 bases between. This CDR3 is 15 amino acids long. Germline V gives CDR1 MDHEN, CDR2 SYDVKM. The CDR3 region has the DNA TGTGCCAGCAGGCTGGGTCCAGCTTTCAATCAGCCCCAGCATTTT. Its protein is CASRLGPAFNQPQHF.

The chain couples TRBV14 to TRBJ2-1; D gene ambiguous. Per germline, CDR1 SGHDN and CDR2 FVKESK. The CDR3 covers 15 residues. Trimming pared 2 bases from V and 6 bases from J, leaving 14 bases between. Written as DNA, the CDR3 is TGTGCCAGCAGCCAACCCCTAGGGCCCTCCAATGAGCAGTTCTTC. It codes for CASSQPLGPSNEQFF. Combining the CDR3 with reference TRBV14 and TRBJ2-1 gives the whole variable domain EAGVTQFPSHSVIEKGQTVTLRCDPISGHDNLYWYRRVMGKEIKFLLHFVKESKQDESGMPNNRFLAERTGGTYSTLKVQPAELEDSGVYFCASSQPLGPSNEQFFGPGTRLTVL.

V usage is TRBV27 and J usage is TRBJ1-2, with D possibly being TRBD1 (5 bases). The germline V gene has CDR1 MNHEY and CDR2 SMNVEV (reference sequence). The length of the CDR3 is 13 residues. Trimming cost V 4 bases and J 4 bases, with 10 bases left between them. CDR3 sequence (DNA): TGTGCCAGCAGTTCAGGGATTTTCTATGGCTACACCTTC. Translating gives CASSSGIFYGYTF.

The chain joins TRBV27 to TRBJ1-4, with 7 bases aligning to TRBD1. Germline CDR1 and CDR2: MNHEY and SMNVEV (reference sequence). V was pared by 0 bases and J by 8 bases, with 6 bases of the junction left unmatched. The CDR3 length is 15 residues. The DNA of the CDR3 is TGTGCCAGCAGTTTATCTGGCAGGGGGTACGAAAAACTGTTTTTT. Translating it yields CASSLSGRGYEKLFF.

The rearrangement links TRBV19 to TRBJ1-1; 8 bases agree with TRBD1. V trimming: 7 bases; J trimming: 5 bases; junction bases outside the gene matches: 9. The germline V gene encodes CDR1 LNHDA and CDR2 SQIVND (reference sequence). This CDR3 comprises 14 residues. The CDR3 is CASTQTGVGTEAFF. The CDR3 coding sequence is TGTGCCAGTACCCAGACAGGGGTAGGGACTGAAGCTTTCTTT. Full variable domain (rest looked up from reference TRBV19 and TRBJ1-1): DGGITQSPKYLFRKEGQNVTLSCEQNLNHDAMYWYRQDPGQGLRLIYYSQIVNDFQKGDIAEGYSVSREKKESFPLTVTSAQKNPTAFYLCASTQTGVGTEAFFGQGTRLTVV.

The rearrangement uses TRBV7-3 and TRBJ2-3, with 7 bases that match TRBD2. This CDR3 has 15 residues. J lost 5 bases, V lost 5 bases, and 10 bases had no gene match. CDR1 and CDR2 from the germline V gene are SGHTA and FQGTGA. CDR3 nucleotide sequence: TGTGCCAGCAGCCCGACGGGGGGTTTGGGAGATACGCAGTATTTT. This translates into CASSPTGGLGDTQYF. Full variable domain (rest looked up from reference TRBV7-3 and TRBJ2-3): GAGVSQTPSNKVTEKGKYVELRCDPISGHTALYWYRQSLGQGPEFLIYFQGTGAADDSGLPNDRFFAVRPEGSVSTLKIQRTERGDSAVYLCASSPTGGLGDTQYFGPGTRLTVL.

The V gene is TRBV2, the J gene TRBJ1-5, with TRBD1 as a possible D gene (5 bases). The CDR3 length is 14 residues. Per the germline V gene, CDR1 is SNHLY and CDR2 is FYNNEI. V gave up 7 bases and J gave up 9 bases, with 19 bases separating them. CDR3 in DNA: TGTGCCAGCAACACCGGGGGTACTAGTGCGCCCCAGCATTTT. This translates into CASNTGGTSAPQHF.

This clone was detected once. The rearrangement joins TRBV28 to TRBJ1-4, with D perhaps matching TRBD1 (6 bases). From germline, CDR1 is MDHEN and CDR2 SYDVKM. This CDR3 has 15 residues. V was clipped by 11 bases and J by 0 bases, with 16 bases between them. The CDR3 spells CAGGARGATNEKLFF. CDR3 nucleotides: TGTGCCGGGGGGGCAAGAGGTGCAACTAATGAAAAACTGTTTTTT.